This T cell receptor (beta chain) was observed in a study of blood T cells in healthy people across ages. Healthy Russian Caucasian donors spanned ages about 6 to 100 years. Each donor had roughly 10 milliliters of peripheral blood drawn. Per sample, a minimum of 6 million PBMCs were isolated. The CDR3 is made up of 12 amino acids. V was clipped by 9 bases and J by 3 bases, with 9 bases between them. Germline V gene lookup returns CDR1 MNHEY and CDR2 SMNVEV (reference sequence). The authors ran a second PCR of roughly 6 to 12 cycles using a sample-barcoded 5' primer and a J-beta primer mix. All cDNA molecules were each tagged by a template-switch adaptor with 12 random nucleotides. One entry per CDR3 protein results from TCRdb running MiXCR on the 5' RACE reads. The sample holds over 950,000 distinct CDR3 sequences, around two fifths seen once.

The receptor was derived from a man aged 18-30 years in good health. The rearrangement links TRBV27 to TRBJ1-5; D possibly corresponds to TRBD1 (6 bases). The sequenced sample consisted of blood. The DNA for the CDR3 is TGTGCCAGTGGACAGTACAATCAGCCCCAGCATTTT. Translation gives CASGQYNQPQHF.